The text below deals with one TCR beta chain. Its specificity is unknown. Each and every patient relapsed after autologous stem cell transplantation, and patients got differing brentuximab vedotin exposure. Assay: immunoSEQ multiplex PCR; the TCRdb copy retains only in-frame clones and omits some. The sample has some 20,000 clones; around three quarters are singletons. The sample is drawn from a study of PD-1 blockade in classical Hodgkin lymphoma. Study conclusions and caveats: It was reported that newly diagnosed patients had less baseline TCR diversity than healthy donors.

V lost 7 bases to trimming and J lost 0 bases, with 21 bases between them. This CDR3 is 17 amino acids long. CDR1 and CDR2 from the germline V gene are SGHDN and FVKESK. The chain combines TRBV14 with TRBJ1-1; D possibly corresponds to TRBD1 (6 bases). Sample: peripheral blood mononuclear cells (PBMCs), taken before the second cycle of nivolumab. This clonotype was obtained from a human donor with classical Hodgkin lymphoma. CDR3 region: CASNRGRGFGMNTEAFF. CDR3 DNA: TGTGCCAGCAACCGGGGGCGAGGGTTCGGGATGAACACTGAAGCTTTCTTT.